The 7 T cell receptor beta chains below were found in one sample sequenced in a study of blood T cell repertoires in COVID-19. Libraries were prepared by immunoSEQ multiplex PCR; TCRdb keeps only in-frame clonotypes and omits some of them. The sample yields 310,000 or so clones, more than 80% seen once. Sequenced: PBMCs or T cells enriched from blood (not recorded which). Every receptor here comes from a woman in her twenties or thirties who had recovered from COVID-19.

The chain couples TRBV18 to TRBJ2-2; perhaps TRBD2 as D (5 bases). Between the trimmed V and J ends, which lost 3 bases and 7 bases, there was a span of 9 bases. Germline lookup yields CDR1 KGHSH and CDR2 LQKENI. The CDR3 has 13 amino acids. The CDR3 coding sequence is TGTGCCAGCTCACCCGAGGGCGTCGGGGAGCTGTTTTTT. Its translation: CASSPEGVGELFF. The full variable domain, with the rest looked up from reference TRBV18 and TRBJ2-2, is NAGVMQNPRHLVRRRGQEARLRCSPMKGHSHVYWYRQLPEEGLKFMVYLQKENIIDESGMPKERFSAEFPKEGPSILRIQQVVRGDSAAYFCASSPEGVGELFFGEGSRLTVL.

The J gene is TRBJ1-3, the V gene TRBV30, with TRBD1 matching 7 bases. CDR1 is GTSNPN, CDR2 SVGIG, per germline (reference sequence). This CDR3 contains 13 residues. Germline trimming cut 7 bases from V and 0 bases from J; bases unmatched to any gene: 3. Here the CDR3 DNA reads TGTGCCTTAAGGACAGGCTCTGGAAACACCATATATTTT. This encodes CALRTGSGNTIYF.

The J gene is TRBJ1-2, the V gene TRBV28; D might be TRBD1 (5 bases). Trimming stripped 3 bases from V and 4 bases from J, with 21 bases between. Germline CDR1 MDHEN, CDR2 SYDVKM. The CDR3 runs 17 residues. The CDR3 spells CASSLSSQGLKGYGYTF. Written as DNA, the CDR3 is TGTGCCAGCAGTTTGAGTTCCCAGGGTCTTAAGGGCTATGGCTACACCTTC.

Only a few counts were recorded for this clone. The V call is TRBV30, the J call TRBJ1-2, with D uncertain. Trimming removed 0 bases at V and 10 bases at J, with 6 bases between. The CDR3 runs 10 residues. The germline CDR1 and CDR2 sequences are GTSNPN and SVGIG (reference sequence). The CDR3 reads CAWSVIHYTF. CDR3 coding DNA: TGTGCCTGGAGTGTGATACACTACACCTTC.

The V call is TRBV28, the J call TRBJ1-6, with a weak D call TRBD1 (6 bases). Germline CDR1 is MDHEN and CDR2 is SYDVKM. V lost 2 bases, J lost 13 bases, and 9 bases lay in between. This CDR3 contains 12 residues. CDR3 DNA sequence: TGTGCCAGCAGTTTAACAGGGAGTCCCCTCCACTTT. It is translated as CASSLTGSPLHF.

The chain uses TRBV15 and TRBJ1-4, with D possibly TRBD1 on 5 matching bases. Between the trimmed V and J ends, which lost 3 bases and 0 bases, there was a span of 11 bases. The CDR3 has 16 amino acids. CDR1 is LNHNV, CDR2 YYDKDF, per germline (reference sequence). CDR3 amino acids: CATSSLGGPTNEKLFF. CDR3 in DNA: TGTGCCACCAGCAGTCTGGGGGGTCCAACTAATGAAAAACTGTTTTTT.

The table lists this clone with a few counts. This chain uses TRBV28 with TRBJ2-1; 12 bases align to TRBD1. Looked up from germline, CDR1 is MDHEN and CDR2 is SYDVKM. J gave up 5 bases and V 5 bases, and 10 bases lay outside the gene matches. CDR3 length: 17 residues. In DNA form, the CDR3 reads TGTGCCAGCAGTCCCCTTCAGGGACAGGGGGCGGACAATGAGCAGTTCTTC. It translates to CASSPLQGQGADNEQFF.